This T cell receptor (beta chain) was sequenced during a study of T cells in Graves' hyperthyroidism and ophthalmopathy. Study background: Prior to any treatment, at the point of initial diagnosis, peripheral blood was collected.

This clonotype came up many times. What it recognizes is unknown. CDR3 size: 10 residues. V lost 6 bases and J 5 bases, leaving 4 bases between the germline ends. The germline V gene encodes CDR1 MNHEY and CDR2 SVGEGT. The PBMCs were taken from around 9.1 ml of fresh peripheral blood. Regarding the study as a whole: Peripheral blood also featured most of the thyroid clonotypes expanded above 0.001.

Researchers took RNA transcripts and amplified the TCR beta CDR3 regions from them. HTBI primers were employed in a first-round RT-PCR of the TCR CDR3. TCRdb re-derived calls from the multiplex PCR reads in MiXCR, one entry per CDR3 protein. Here the sample spans approximately 490,000 distinct CDR3 sequences, approximately 23% being singletons. The origin of this receptor is a woman aged 70-85 years with Graves' ophthalmopathy. The sequencing input was blood. V and J are TRBV6-2 or TRBV6-3 and TRBJ1-1; no clear D. The DNA of the CDR3 is TGTGCCAGCAGGGGGACTGAAGCTTTCTTT. Translation: CASRGTEAFF.